This T cell receptor beta chain was recorded in a study of blood T cell repertoires in COVID-19. This clone was recorded once. Generated by immunoSEQ multiplex PCR, the TCRdb table keeps only in-frame clones and is missing some. The sample includes around 130,000 clones, roughly 83% seen only once; the top ten take 15% to 20%. CDR3 length: 16 amino acids. The germline gives CDR1 SGHTA, CDR2 FQGNSA. V was clipped by 5 bases and J by 1 base; unmatched bases: 4. The V call is TRBV7-2, the J call TRBJ2-3; 12 positions match TRBD2. The clonotype originates from a woman older than 75 with acute or convalescent COVID-19. Sequencing used peripheral blood. The CDR3 DNA follows: TGTGCCAGCAGCGCGCGACTAGCGGGAGGCACAGATACGCAGTATTTT. Protein: CASSARLAGGTDTQYF.